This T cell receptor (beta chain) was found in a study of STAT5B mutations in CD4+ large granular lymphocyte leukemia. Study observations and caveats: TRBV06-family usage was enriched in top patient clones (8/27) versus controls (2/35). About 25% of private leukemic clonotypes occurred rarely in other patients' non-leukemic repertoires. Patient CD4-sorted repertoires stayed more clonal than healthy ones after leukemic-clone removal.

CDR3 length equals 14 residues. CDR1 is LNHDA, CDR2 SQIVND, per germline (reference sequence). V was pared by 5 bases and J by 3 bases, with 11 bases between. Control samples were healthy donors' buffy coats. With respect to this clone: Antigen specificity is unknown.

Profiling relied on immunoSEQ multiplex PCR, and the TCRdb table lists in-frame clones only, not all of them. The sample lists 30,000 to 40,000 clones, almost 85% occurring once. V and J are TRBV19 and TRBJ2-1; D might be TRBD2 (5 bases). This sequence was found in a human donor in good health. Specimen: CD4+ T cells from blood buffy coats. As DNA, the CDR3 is TGTGCCAGTAGTTTTGAGGGTTACTACAATGAGCAGTTCTTC. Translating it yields CASSFEGYYNEQFF.